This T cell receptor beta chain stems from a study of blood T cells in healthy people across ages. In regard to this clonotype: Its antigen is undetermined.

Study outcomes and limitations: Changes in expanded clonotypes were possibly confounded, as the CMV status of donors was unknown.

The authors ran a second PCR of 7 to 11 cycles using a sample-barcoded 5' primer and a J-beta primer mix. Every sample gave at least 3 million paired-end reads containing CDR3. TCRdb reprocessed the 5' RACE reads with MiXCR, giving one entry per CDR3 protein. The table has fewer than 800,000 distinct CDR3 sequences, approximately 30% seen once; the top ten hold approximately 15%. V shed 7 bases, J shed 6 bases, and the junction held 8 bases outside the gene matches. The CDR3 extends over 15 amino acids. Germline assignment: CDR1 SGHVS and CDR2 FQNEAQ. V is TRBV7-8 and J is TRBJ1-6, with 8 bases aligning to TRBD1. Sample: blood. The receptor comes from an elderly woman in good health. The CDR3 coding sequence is TGTGCCAGCACAGGACTAACAGGGGGTAATTCACCCCTCCACTTT. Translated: CASTGLTGGNSPLHF.